This passage covers 21 T cell receptor beta chains from one sample sequenced in a study of PD-L1 blockade in urothelial cancer. Profiling relied on immunoSEQ multiplex PCR, and the TCRdb table lists in-frame clones only, not all of them. Of 40,000 to 50,000 clones detected, around 82% appear once; the ten largest clones hold 13%. The sample's time point: peripheral blood 6 weeks after treatment start. The sample was PBMCs, taken around atezolizumab (anti-PD-L1) treatment. The receptors stem from a man in his 60s with urothelial cancer.

The V call is TRBV7-2, the J call TRBJ1-6; 8 bases are shared with TRBD1. The CDR3 extends over 16 amino acids. Trimming cost V 5 bases and J 12 bases; bases outside gene matches: 15. From germline, CDR1 is SGHTA and CDR2 FQGNSA. The CDR3 DNA is TGTGCCAGCAGCCTGAAATCGGGGACAGGCGGAGAACCCCTCCACTTT. This translates into CASSLKSGTGGEPLHF.

The V gene is TRBV12-2, the J gene TRBJ2-7; the table assigns TRBD1, which was not confirmed against the DNA. TRBV12-2 is annotated as a pseudogene. The CDR3 length is 17 residues. CDR3 protein: CASRFTTLATGTYEQYF. The DNA of the CDR3 is TGTGCAAGTCGCTTCACCACCTTAGCGACAGGCACCTACGAGCAGTACTTC.

The chain has TRBV6-6 and TRBJ2-5, with 8 bases aligning to TRBD1. The CDR3 is 12 amino acids. Germline V gives CDR1 MNHNY, CDR2 SVGAGI (reference sequence). Unmatched junction bases numbered 6, after V lost 10 bases and J lost 5 bases. The CDR3: CATTGGTETQYF. The CDR3 DNA reads as TGTGCCACTACAGGGGGTACGGAGACCCAGTACTTC.

The chain recombines TRBV6-6 with TRBJ2-7, with TRBD2 matching 11 bases. The CDR3 is made up of 15 amino acids. The junction had 4 bases not matched to a gene; V was cut back by 6 bases and J by 0 bases. Germline assignment: CDR1 MNHNY and CDR2 SVGAGI (reference sequence). CDR3: CASRQTSGTSYEQYF. DNA of the CDR3: TGTGCCAGCAGACAGACTAGCGGGACCTCCTACGAGCAGTACTTC.

Details on this clone: Other DNA sequences in the same sample also yield this CDR3. The chain couples TRBV28 to TRBJ1-2; 7 bases are shared with TRBD1. Germline assignment: CDR1 MDHEN and CDR2 SYDVKM. V gave up 5 bases and J gave up 2 bases; unmatched junction bases: 2. There are 13 residues in the CDR3. CDR3 protein: CASSLTGNYGYTF. CDR3 coding DNA: TGTGCCAGCAGTCTGACAGGGAACTATGGCTACACCTTC.

CDR3 DNA sequence: TGTGCCAGCAGGCCAGGGGTGGGTCAGCCCCAGCATTTT. Its translation is CASRPGVGQPQHF. The chain carries TRBV28 and TRBJ1-5; maybe TRBD1 (6 bases). CDR1 and CDR2 from the germline V gene are MDHEN and SYDVKM. This CDR3 contains 13 residues. V gave up 6 bases and J gave up 6 bases, with 12 bases separating them.

The chain joins TRBV5-1 to TRBJ2-7; 11 bases are a match to TRBD1. The CDR3 runs to 14 residues. The ends lost 0 bases at V and 7 bases at J; junction bases unmatched: 3. Germline V gives CDR1 SGHRS, CDR2 YFSETQ. The CDR3 sequence is CASSLAGQGAEQYF. The CDR3 coding sequence is TGCGCCAGCAGCTTGGCAGGACAGGGGGCTGAGCAGTACTTC.

V is TRBV6-1 and J is TRBJ1-5; 10 nucleotides align to TRBD1. The CDR3 is 16 amino acids. Looked up from germline, CDR1 is MNHNS and CDR2 is SASEGT. Trimming cost V 2 bases and J 5 bases; bases outside gene matches: 6. In DNA form, the CDR3 reads TGTGCCAGCAGTGAATGGCCGGGACAGGGGCATCAGCCCCAGCATTTT. Translation gives CASSEWPGQGHQPQHF.

This clone was counted only a few times. V is TRBV27 and J is TRBJ2-7, with TRBD1 identical over 7 bases. The germline V gene has CDR1 MNHEY and CDR2 SMNVEV (reference sequence). The CDR3 extends over 15 amino acids. With V trimmed by 4 bases and J by 5 bases, 11 bases remained unmatched. The CDR3 DNA follows: TGTGCCAGCAGTTCCCTAGGCGACAGGGCCCACGAGCAGTACTTC. Translation gives CASSSLGDRAHEQYF.

The chain combines TRBV28 with TRBJ1-2, with D unclear. The germline CDR1 and CDR2 sequences are MDHEN and SYDVKM. The CDR3 runs to 12 residues. V lost 9 bases and J lost 8, with 16 bases in between. CDR3: CASLGRAWGYTF. The CDR3 bases are TGTGCCAGTTTGGGGAGGGCGTGGGGCTACACCTTC.

The chain combines TRBV5-4 with TRBJ1-4; D is possibly TRBD1 (5 bases). This CDR3 is 17 amino acids long. V dropped 0 bases and J dropped 7 bases, with 19 bases sitting between them. Germline CDR1 reads SGHNT; CDR2 reads YYREEE (reference sequence). Written as DNA, the CDR3 is TGTGCCAGCAGCTTGGAGGGGAGGGGCGGGCGGCGTGAAAAACTGTTTTTT. As protein: CASSLEGRGGRREKLFF.

CDR3 in amino acids: CASSMGRGLADTQYF. CDR3 nucleotide sequence: TGTGCCAGTAGTATGGGCAGGGGGCTGGCAGATACGCAGTATTTT. The gene calls are TRBV19 and TRBJ2-3; the match to TRBD1 covers 8 bases. The CDR3 has 15 amino acids. Losses at the gene ends were 3 bases for V and 4 bases for J; bases not matched to a gene: 6. Looked up from germline, CDR1 is LNHDA and CDR2 is SQIVND (reference sequence).

This chain links TRBV18 with TRBJ1-5, with D tentatively TRBD1 (6 bases). The CDR3 covers 15 residues. The V gene's germline CDR1 is KGHSH and CDR2 LQKENI. V shed 6 bases and J shed 6 bases, with 18 bases lying between them. The chain's CDR3 is CASSTGQLGGQPQHF. In nucleotides, the CDR3 is TGTGCCAGCTCTACCGGACAGCTGGGTGGTCAGCCCCAGCATTTT. Full variable domain (rest looked up from reference TRBV18 and TRBJ1-5): NAGVMQNPRHLVRRRGQEARLRCSPMKGHSHVYWYRQLPEEGLKFMVYLQKENIIDESGMPKERFSAEFPKEGPSILRIQQVVRGDSAAYFCASSTGQLGGQPQHFGDGTRLSIL.

V usage is TRBV4-1 and J usage is TRBJ1-4; TRBD1 matches 9 bases. Looked up from germline, CDR1 is MGHRA and CDR2 is YSYEKL. V shed 0 bases and J 7 bases; nucleotides not matched to a gene: 6. The CDR3 has 16 residues. CDR3 loop: CASSQDPDRGSEKLFF. CDR3 sequence (DNA): TGCGCCAGCAGCCAAGACCCAGACAGGGGGAGTGAAAAACTGTTTTTT.

The J gene is TRBJ1-2, the V gene TRBV7-9; the match to TRBD1 covers 10 bases. Germline V CDR1 and CDR2: SEHNR, FQNEAQ (reference sequence). This CDR3 is built from 13 residues. The trim removed 5 bases at V and 5 bases at J, leaving 2 bases unmatched. The CDR3 sequence: CASSGTGDYGYTF. CDR3 DNA: TGTGCCAGCAGCGGGACAGGGGATTATGGCTACACCTTC.

The rearrangement links TRBV11-2 to TRBJ1-2, with TRBD1 as a possible D gene (5 bases). V lost 4 bases, J lost 1 base, and 10 bases lay in between. CDR1 is SGHAT, CDR2 FQNNGV, per germline. The CDR3 contains 14 residues. In nucleotides, the CDR3 is TGTGCCAGCAGCTCCATAGGGGATAACTATGGCTACACCTTC. This gives the protein CASSSIGDNYGYTF.

The genes are TRBV5-5 and TRBJ2-7, with 7 bases aligning to TRBD1. Germline trimming cut 3 bases from V and 2 bases from J; bases unmatched to any gene: 8. The CDR3 has 15 amino acids. Germline lookup yields CDR1 SGHKS and CDR2 YYEKEE (reference sequence). The CDR3 DNA sequence: TGTGCCAGCAGCTCCCAGCGACAGGGTGCCTACGAGCAGTACTTC. Its protein is CASSSQRQGAYEQYF.

The chain carries TRBV18 and TRBJ2-7, with D possibly matching TRBD1 (7 bases). V gave up 3 bases and J gave up 5 bases, with 17 bases separating them. Germline V gene data show CDR1 as KGHSH and CDR2 as LQKENI. The CDR3 is made up of 15 amino acids. Here the CDR3 reads CASSPHGGQGDEQYF. Here the CDR3 DNA reads TGTGCCAGCTCACCCCACGGAGGGCAGGGGGACGAGCAGTACTTC.

This clone is a singleton in its sample. The chain uses TRBV2 and TRBJ2-7, with D perhaps matching TRBD1 (6 bases). CDR3 length: 14 residues. Germline CDR1 is SNHLY and CDR2 is FYNNEI. Trimming took 7 bases from V and 0 from J, leaving 13 bases between them. The CDR3 nucleotides read TGTGCCAGCACAGGGGTTGGGGGCTCCTACGAGCAGTACTTC. Residues: CASTGVGGSYEQYF. Full variable domain (remainder filled in from reference TRBV2 and TRBJ2-7): EPEVTQTPSHQVTQMGQEVILRCVPISNHLYFYWYRQILGQKVEFLVSFYNNEISEKSEIFDDQFSVERPDGSNFTLKIRSTKLEDSAMYFCASTGVGGSYEQYFGPGTRLTVT.

This clone has a handful of counts. The V gene is TRBV7-9, the J gene TRBJ1-6, with 11 bases that match TRBD1. Per the germline V gene, CDR1 is SEHNR and CDR2 is FQNEAQ (reference sequence). V lost 5 bases, J lost 9 bases, and 6 bases stayed unmatched. This CDR3 is 15 amino acids long. The CDR3 coding sequence is TGTGCCAGCAGCCGGACAGGGGGCCTGAGTTCACCCCTCCACTTT. Translation: CASSRTGGLSSPLHF.

This chain connects TRBV5-6 to TRBJ2-1, with 8 bases identical to TRBD1. V lost 2 bases and J lost 4; bases outside the gene matches: 5. This CDR3 contains 15 residues. Germline assignment: CDR1 SGHDT and CDR2 YYEEEE. The CDR3 DNA follows: TGTGCCAGCAGCTTTGGGACAGGCGCGTACAATGAGCAGTTCTTC. It specifies CASSFGTGAYNEQFF.